The sequence of this T cell receptor (beta chain) was determined in a study of OX40 agonist ivuxolimab in advanced cancers. Turning to the study itself: Ivuxolimab, which is an agonistic anti-OX40 (CD134) antibody, was administered to the patients. Notes on the study in general: Mean expanded clone counts were higher in CD8+ than CD4+ T cells.

This CDR3 comprises 14 residues. Per the germline V gene, CDR1 is SNHLY and CDR2 is FYNNEI. Germline trimming cut 6 bases from V and 5 bases from J; bases unmatched to any gene: 5. Details on this clone: The target antigen is unknown.

TCRdb's table, derived via immunoSEQ multiplex PCR, lists solely in-frame clones and lacks some. The data show approximately 74,000 clones, about nine tenths seen once. This clonotype was obtained from an adult with an advanced solid tumor such as melanoma, head and neck, liver or kidney cancer. This material consisted of CD4+ or CD8+ T cells sorted from blood, taken in a trial of the OX40 agonist ivuxolimab. This chain joins TRBV2 and TRBJ2-4, with 9 bases aligning to TRBD1. CDR3 nucleotides: TGTGCCAGCAGCCCCTGGACAGGGGAAAACATTCAGTACTTC. Translated, it gives CASSPWTGENIQYF.